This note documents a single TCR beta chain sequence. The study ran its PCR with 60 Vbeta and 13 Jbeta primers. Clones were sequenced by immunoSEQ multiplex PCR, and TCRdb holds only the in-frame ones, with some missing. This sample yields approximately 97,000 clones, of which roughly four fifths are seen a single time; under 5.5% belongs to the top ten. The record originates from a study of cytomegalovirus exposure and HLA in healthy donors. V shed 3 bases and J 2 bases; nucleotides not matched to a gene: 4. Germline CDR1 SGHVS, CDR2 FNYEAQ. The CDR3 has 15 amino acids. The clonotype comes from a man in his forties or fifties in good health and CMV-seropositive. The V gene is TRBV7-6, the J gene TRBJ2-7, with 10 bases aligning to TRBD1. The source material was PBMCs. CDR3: CASSFRDRGTYEQYF. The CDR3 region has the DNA TGTGCCAGCAGCTTTCGGGACAGGGGCACCTACGAGCAGTACTTC.